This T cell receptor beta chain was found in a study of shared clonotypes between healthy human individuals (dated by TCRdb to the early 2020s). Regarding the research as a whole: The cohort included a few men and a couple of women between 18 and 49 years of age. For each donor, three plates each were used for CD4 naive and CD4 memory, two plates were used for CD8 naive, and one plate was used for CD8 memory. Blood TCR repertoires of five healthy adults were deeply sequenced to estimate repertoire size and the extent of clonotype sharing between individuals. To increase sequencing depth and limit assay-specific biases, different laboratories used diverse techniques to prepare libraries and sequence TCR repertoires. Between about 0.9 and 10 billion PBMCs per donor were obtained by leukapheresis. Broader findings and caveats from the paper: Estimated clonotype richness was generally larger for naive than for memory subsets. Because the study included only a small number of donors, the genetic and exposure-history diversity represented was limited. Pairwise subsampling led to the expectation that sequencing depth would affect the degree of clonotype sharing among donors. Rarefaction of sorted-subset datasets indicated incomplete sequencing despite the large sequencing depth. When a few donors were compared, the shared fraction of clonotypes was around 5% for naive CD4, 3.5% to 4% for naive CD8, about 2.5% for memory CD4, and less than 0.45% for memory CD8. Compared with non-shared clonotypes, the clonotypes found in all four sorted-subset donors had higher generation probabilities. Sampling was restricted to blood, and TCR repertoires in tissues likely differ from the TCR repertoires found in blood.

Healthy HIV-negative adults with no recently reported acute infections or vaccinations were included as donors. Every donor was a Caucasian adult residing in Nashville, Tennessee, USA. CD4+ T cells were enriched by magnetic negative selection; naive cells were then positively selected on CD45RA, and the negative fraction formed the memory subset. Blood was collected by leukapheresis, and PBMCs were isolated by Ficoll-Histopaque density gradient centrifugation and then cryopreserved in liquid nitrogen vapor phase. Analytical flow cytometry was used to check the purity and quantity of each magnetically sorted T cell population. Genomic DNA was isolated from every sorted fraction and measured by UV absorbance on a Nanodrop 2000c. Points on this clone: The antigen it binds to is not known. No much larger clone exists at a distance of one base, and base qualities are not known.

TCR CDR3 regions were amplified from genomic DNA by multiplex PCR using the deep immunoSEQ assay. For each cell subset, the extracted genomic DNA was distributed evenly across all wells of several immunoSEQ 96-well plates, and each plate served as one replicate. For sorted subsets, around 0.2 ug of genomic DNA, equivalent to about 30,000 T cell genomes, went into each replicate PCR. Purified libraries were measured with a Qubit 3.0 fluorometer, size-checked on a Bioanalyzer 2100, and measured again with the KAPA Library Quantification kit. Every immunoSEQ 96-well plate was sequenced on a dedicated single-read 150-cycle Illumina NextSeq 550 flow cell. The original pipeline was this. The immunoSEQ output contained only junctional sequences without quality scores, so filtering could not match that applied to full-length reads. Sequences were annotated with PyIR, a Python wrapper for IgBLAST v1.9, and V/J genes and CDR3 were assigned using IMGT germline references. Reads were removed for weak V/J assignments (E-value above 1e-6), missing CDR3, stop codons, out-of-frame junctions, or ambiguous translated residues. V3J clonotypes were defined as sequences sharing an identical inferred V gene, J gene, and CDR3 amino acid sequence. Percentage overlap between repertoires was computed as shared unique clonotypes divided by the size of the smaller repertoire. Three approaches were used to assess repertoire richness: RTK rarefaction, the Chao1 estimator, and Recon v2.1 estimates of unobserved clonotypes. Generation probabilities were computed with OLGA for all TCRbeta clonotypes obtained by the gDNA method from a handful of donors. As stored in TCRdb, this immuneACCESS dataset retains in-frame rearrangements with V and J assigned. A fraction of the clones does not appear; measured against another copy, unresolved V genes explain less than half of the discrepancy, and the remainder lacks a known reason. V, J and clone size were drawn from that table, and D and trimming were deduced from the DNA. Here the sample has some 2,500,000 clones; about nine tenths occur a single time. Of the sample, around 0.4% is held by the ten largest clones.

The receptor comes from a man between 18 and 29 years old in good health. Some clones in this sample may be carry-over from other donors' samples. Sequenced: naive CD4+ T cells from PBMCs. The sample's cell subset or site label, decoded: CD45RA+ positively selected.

The DNA sequence is given as TGTGCCAGTAGTATAACAGGCTCAAAGCCCCAGCATTTT. Translation gives CASSITGSKPQHF. The chain is made from TRBV19 and TRBJ1-5; a tentative D match to TRBD1 spans 5 bases. The CDR3, from cysteine to phenylalanine, totals 13 residues. Of the read, only the CDR3 DNA is kept; its 39 bases are in frame from base 1. The V and J ends are trimmed by 2 bases and 8 bases, leaving 10 bases between them. The germline V gene (reference sequence) supplies CDR1 LNHDA and CDR2 SQIVND.